These 8 T cell receptor beta chains were all obtained from the same sample, sequenced in a study of T-cell reconstitution after alpha-beta-depleted transplantation in children (dated by TCRdb to 2015 to 2016). Libraries were made using PCR. TCRdb records Illumina HiSeq 2500 as the sequencer. TCR libraries were prepared with molecular barcoding, using unique molecular identifiers to normalize TCRbeta repertoire quantification. Using fastp trimming at Q25 and MiXCR clonotype assembly, TCRdb reanalyzed the public sequencing data and kept in-frame beta chains. Each CDR3 protein appears once, grouped with its most common genes and DNA. A total of 600,000 to 700,000 distinct CDR3 sequences appear in this sample, around 13% of them only once. The ten largest clones add up to roughly 0.77% of the sample. The sample's treatment or condition label is to be understood as: allogeneic hematopoietic cell transplantation with graft depleted of TCRalphabeta T cells and CD19 B cells.

The sequencing used PBMCs, collected before TCRalphabeta/CD19-depleted stem cell transplant. The source of these receptors is a girl aged 2-15 years with congenital amegakaryocytic thrombocytopenia, due to receive a stem cell transplant.

This clonotype was observed a few times. The chain is built from TRBV20-1 and TRBJ2-1; the match to TRBD2 covers 12 bases. Germline CDR1 and CDR2: DFQATT and SNEGSKA (reference sequence). CDR3 length equals 18 residues. Unmatched junction bases numbered 14, after V lost 4 bases and J lost 4 bases. CDR3 sequence reads: CSAKRGFTTSGGYNEQFF. The CDR3 DNA reads TGCAGTGCTAAGAGAGGTTTCACTACTAGCGGGGGGTACAATGAGCAGTTCTTC.

This clonotype came up many times. This chain links TRBV20-1 with TRBJ2-1; D possibly corresponds to TRBD2 (6 bases). Per germline, CDR1 DFQATT and CDR2 SNEGSKA (reference sequence). The CDR3 contains 16 residues. Trimming shortened V by 6 bases and J by 0 bases, and 18 bases separated the two germline ends. The CDR3 region has the DNA TGCAGTGCCAGCTATGGGAGGCGAATCTCCTACAATGAGCAGTTCTTC. This sequence encodes CSASYGRRISYNEQFF.

This clonotype was detected only a few times. The gene calls are TRBV7-9 and TRBJ2-3; D is possibly TRBD1 (6 bases). V dropped 1 base and J dropped 0 bases, with 8 bases sitting between them. The CDR3 consists of 15 residues. Germline assignment: CDR1 SEHNR and CDR2 FQNEAQ (reference sequence). As DNA, the CDR3 is TGTGCCAGCAGCTTAGACAGGGAGAGCACAGATACGCAGTATTTT. Translating gives CASSLDRESTDTQYF.

The chain has TRBV3-1 and TRBJ1-5; possible D gene TRBD1, 6 bases. V lost 3 bases and J 4 bases, leaving 13 bases between the germline ends. Germline V gene data show CDR1 as LGHDT and CDR2 as YNNKEL (reference sequence). The CDR3 length is 15 residues. CDR3 protein: CASSQMTGPNQPQHF. The CDR3 coding sequence is TGTGCCAGCAGCCAGATGACAGGACCGAATCAGCCCCAGCATTTT.

This clonotype has only a few counts. V usage is TRBV5-1 and J usage is TRBJ2-1; TRBD2 aligns across 7 bases. After removal of 6 bases from V and 5 bases from J, the junction contained 11 bases not matched to a gene. The CDR3 spans 15 residues. Germline lookup yields CDR1 SGHRS and CDR2 YFSETQ. The CDR3 DNA sequence: TGCGCCAGCACGGAGGAGGGAGGGCCCCACAATGAGCAGTTCTTC. As protein: CASTEEGGPHNEQFF.

This clonotype was seen only a few times. The gene calls are TRBV6-2 or TRBV6-3 and TRBJ2-1; no clear D. Germline-derived CDR1 and CDR2 are MNHEY and SVGEGT. This CDR3 is 14 amino acids long. V was shortened by 6 bases and J by 1 base, with 10 bases between the two germline ends. The CDR3 nucleotides are TGTGCCAGCAGGCCTGCTAGTTCCTACAATGAGCAGTTCTTC. This encodes CASRPASSYNEQFF.

The chain has TRBV7-8 and TRBJ2-7; 9 bases fit TRBD2. Germline trimming cut 5 bases from V and 3 bases from J; bases unmatched to any gene: 11. This CDR3 is 16 amino acids long. Germline V gives CDR1 SGHVS, CDR2 FQNEAQ. The DNA of the CDR3 is TGTGCCAGCAGCCCAACCCGGACTAGCGCCAACTACGAGCAGTACTTC. This codes for CASSPTRTSANYEQYF.

This clonotype was recorded many times. The chain has TRBV11-2 and TRBJ2-7, with D perhaps matching TRBD2 (5 bases). Per germline, CDR1 SGHAT and CDR2 FQNNGV. With 5 bases removed from V and 3 bases from J, the gap between germline ends came to 17 bases. The CDR3 extends over 15 amino acids. CDR3 protein: CASSPPAAGDYEQYF. CDR3 sequence (DNA): TGTGCCAGCAGCCCTCCAGCGGCTGGGGACTACGAGCAGTACTTC. Full variable domain (remainder filled in from reference TRBV11-2 and TRBJ2-7): EAGVAQSPRYKIIEKRQSVAFWCNPISGHATLYWYQQILGQGPKLLIQFQNNGVVDDSQLPKDRFSAERLKGVDSTLKIQPAKLEDSAVYLCASSPPAAGDYEQYFGPGTRLTVT.